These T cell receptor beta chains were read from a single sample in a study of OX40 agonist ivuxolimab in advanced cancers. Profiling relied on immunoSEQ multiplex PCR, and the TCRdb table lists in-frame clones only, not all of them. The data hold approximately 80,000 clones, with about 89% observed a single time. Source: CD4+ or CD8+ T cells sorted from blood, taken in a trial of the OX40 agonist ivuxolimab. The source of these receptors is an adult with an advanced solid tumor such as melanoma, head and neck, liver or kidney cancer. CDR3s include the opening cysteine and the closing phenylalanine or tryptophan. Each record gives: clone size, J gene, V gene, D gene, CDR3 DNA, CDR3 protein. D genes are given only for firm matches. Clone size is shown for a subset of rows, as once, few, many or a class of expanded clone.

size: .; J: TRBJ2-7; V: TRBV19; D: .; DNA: TGTGCCAGTAGTATAGGCGGGACCGAAGGGGGGTACGAGCAGTACTTC; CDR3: CASSIGGTEGGYEQYF
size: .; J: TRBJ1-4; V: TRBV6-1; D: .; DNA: TGTGCCAGCAGTGGTTTGGCCATCAACCCGGGGGGACTGTTTTTT; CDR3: CASSGLAINPGGLFF
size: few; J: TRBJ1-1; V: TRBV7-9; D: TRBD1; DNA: TGTGCCAGCAGCTTCTCGGACAGGGGAGCTTTCTTT; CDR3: CASSFSDRGAFF
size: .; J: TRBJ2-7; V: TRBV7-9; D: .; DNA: TGTGCCAGCAGCTTGAGTAGCGCGCTCTCCTACGAGCAGTACTTC; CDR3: CASSLSSALSYEQYF
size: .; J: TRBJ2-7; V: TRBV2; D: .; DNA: TGTGCCAGCAGCCTGGAACCATTGCAGTACTTC; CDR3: CASSLEPLQYF
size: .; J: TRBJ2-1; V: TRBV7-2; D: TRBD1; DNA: TGTGCCAGCAGCCTAGGAGGCGGACAGGGGGCGCGAAATGAGCAGTTCTTC; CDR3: CASSLGGGQGARNEQFF
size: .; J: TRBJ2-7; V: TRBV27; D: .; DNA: TGTGCCAGCAGTTCCCCCGCAATCTCCTACGAGCAGTACTTC; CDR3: CASSSPAISYEQYF
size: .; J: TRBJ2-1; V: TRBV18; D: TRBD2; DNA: TGTGCCAGCTCACCAGAACTAGCGCCTGACAATGAGCAGTTCTTC; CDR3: CASSPELAPDNEQFF
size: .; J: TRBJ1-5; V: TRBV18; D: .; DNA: TGTGCCAGCTCAAGGGACGGTAGCAATCAGCCCCAGCATTTT; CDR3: CASSRDGSNQPQHF
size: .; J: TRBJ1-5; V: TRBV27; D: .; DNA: TGTGCCAGCAGTCTCGGAGGGGAGGGGAATCAGCCCCAGCATTTT; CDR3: CASSLGGEGNQPQHF
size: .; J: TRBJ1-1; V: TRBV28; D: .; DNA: TGTGCCAGCAGGCCGGGGCAAAACACTGAAGCTTTCTTT; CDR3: CASRPGQNTEAFF
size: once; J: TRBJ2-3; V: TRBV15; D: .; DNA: TGTGCCACCAGCGGAACCACAGATACGCAGTATTTT; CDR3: CATSGTTDTQYF
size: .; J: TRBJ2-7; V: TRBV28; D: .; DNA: TGTGCCAGCAGTCGCTTAACCGGGCAGTACTTC; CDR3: CASSRLTGQYF
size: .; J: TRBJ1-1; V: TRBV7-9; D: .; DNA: TGTGCCAGCAGAGCCGGGGCGGGCACTGAAGCTTTCTTT; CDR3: CASRAGAGTEAFF
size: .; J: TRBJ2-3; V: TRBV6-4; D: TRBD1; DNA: TGTGCCAGCAGTGACAGGGGGCATCGATCAGATACGCAGTATTTT; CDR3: CASSDRGHRSDTQYF
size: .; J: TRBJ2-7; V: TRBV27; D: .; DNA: TGTGCCAGCAAGCCCACAGGTGGAGAGCAGTACTTC; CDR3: CASKPTGGEQYF
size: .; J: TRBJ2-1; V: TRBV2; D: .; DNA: TGTGCCAGCACGGGGCAGGGTATTGGGGATGAGCAGTTCTTC; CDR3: CASTGQGIGDEQFF
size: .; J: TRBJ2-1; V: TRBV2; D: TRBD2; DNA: TGTGCCAGCAGACGGACTAGCGGCTCCTACAATGAGCAGTTCTTC; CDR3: CASRRTSGSYNEQFF
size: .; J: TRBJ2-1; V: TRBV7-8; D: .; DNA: TGTGCCAGCTTGGGCGCCTCAGACAATGAGCAGTTCTTC; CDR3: CASLGASDNEQFF
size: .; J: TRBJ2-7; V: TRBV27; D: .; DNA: TGTGCCAGCAGTCCCTGGACGAGCTCCTACGAGCAGTACTTC; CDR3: CASSPWTSSYEQYF
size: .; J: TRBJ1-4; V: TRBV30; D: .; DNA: TGTGCCGGTTGGGCATCCGGGTCGGCAAATGAGGGGAAACTGTTTTTT; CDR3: CAGWASGSANEGKLFF
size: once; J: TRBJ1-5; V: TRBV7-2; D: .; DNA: TGTGCCAGCAGCTTAGGCGGGGGGAGCAATCAGCCCCAGCATTTT; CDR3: CASSLGGGSNQPQHF
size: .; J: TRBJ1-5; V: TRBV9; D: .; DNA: TGTGCCAGCAGCGTAGATGGGAGTAGCAATCAGCCCCAGCATTTT; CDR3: CASSVDGSSNQPQHF
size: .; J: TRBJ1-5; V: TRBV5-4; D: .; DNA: TGTGCCAGCAGCTTGTGGGGGCTCGATCAGCCCCAGCATTTT; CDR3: CASSLWGLDQPQHF
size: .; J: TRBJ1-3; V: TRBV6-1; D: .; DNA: TGTGCCAGCAGTGATCCCCCGGGGCAGAACACCATATATTTT; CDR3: CASSDPPGQNTIYF
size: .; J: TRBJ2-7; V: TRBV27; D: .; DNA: TGTGCCAGCAGTTTGGGTCAGGGCCTACCCTACGAGCAGTACTTC; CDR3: CASSLGQGLPYEQYF
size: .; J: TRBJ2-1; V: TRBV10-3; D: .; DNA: TGTGCCATCAGTGAAGGACAGCTCTACAATGAGCAGTTCTTC; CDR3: CAISEGQLYNEQFF
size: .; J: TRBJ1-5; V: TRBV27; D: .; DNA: TGTGCCAGCAGGGCCGGCGGGGGAAATAGCAATCAGCCCCAGCATTTT; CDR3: CASRAGGGNSNQPQHF
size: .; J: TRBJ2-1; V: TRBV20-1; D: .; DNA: TGCAGTGCTATGGACCTGAATGAGCAGTTCTTC; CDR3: CSAMDLNEQFF
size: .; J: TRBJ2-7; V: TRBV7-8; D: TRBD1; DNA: TGTGCCAGCAGCTCCCGAGGGACAGGGATTTACGAGCAGTACTTC; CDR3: CASSSRGTGIYEQYF
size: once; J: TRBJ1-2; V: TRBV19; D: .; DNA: TGTGCCAGTAGAACTACAGGTTCCTATGGCTACACCTTC; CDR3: CASRTTGSYGYTF
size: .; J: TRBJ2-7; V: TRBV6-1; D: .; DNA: TGTGCCAGCAGGGAAGAATACGAGCAGTACTTC; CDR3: CASREEYEQYF
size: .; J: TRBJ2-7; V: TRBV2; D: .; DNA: TGTGCCATACAGGAGAGGCCGCTCTCCTACGAGCAGTACTTC; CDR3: CAIQERPLSYEQYF
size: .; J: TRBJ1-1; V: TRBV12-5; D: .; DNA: TGTGCTAGTGGTTCGTCCTCAGGGGTGAACACTGAAGCTTTCTTT; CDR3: CASGSSSGVNTEAFF
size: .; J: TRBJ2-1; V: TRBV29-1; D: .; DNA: TGCAGCGTTGGGCAGTCGGGAGATGAGCAGTTCTTC; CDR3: CSVGQSGDEQFF
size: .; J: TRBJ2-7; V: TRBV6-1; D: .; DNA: TGTGCCAGCAGTGAAGTAACAGGAGGGCTCTACGAGCAGTACTTC; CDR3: CASSEVTGGLYEQYF
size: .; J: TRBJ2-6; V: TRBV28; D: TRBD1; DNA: TGTGCCAGCAGATTCAGGGGGTCCCCCTCTGGGGCCAACGTCCTGACTTTC; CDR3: CASRFRGSPSGANVLTF